The sequence of this T cell receptor (beta chain) was determined in a study of graft-versus-host responses after intestinal transplantation. In the study overall: Recipients were all induced with anti-thymocyte globulin, then given tacrolimus and steroids for two to three years. Study-level findings and limits: GvH clonotypes were identified within recipient marrow, with a subset emerging first in ileum or blood. Researchers found peak circulating GvH clone levels linked to early post-transplant HvG declines. Graft-versus-host to host-versus-graft clonal ratios in allografts were high in patients with graft-donor T cell macrochimerism.

Profiling relied on immunoSEQ multiplex PCR, and the TCRdb table lists in-frame clones only, not all of them. The sample contains about 43,000 clones, about 95% of which appear only once. This clone was picked up a small number of times. The antigen is unknown. The sequence derives from a human patient who received an intestinal transplant, so some T cells may come from the graft donor. The sequencing used PBMCs, collected 335 days after intestinal transplant.

The CDR3 region is CASSFNTGAGSYNEQFF. Here the CDR3 DNA reads TGCGCCAGCAGCTTCAACACAGGGGCCGGCTCCTACAATGAGCAGTTCTTC. The V gene is TRBV5-1, the J gene TRBJ2-1; 7 positions match TRBD1. The V gene end was trimmed by 2 bases and the J gene end by 0 bases; junction bases not matched to a gene: 8. Looked up from germline, CDR1 is SGHRS and CDR2 is YFSETQ. This CDR3 spans 17 amino acids.